Below are 30 T cell receptor beta chains sequenced from a single sample in a study of beta chain features in type 1 diabetes. Expressed TCRB transcripts were sequenced because the entire RNA isolate underwent reverse transcription. Sequencing used immunoSEQ multiplex PCR; TCRdb keeps in-frame clones, though not all of them. This table holds some 150,000 clones, roughly 10% found once. The sequencing input was central memory CD4+ T cells from blood. Receptors were obtained from a woman aged 40 to 50 in good health.

There are a few counts of this clone. The genes are TRBV6-1 and TRBJ2-1, with D maybe TRBD2 (7 bases). The CDR3 spans 13 residues. V lost 8 bases to trimming and J lost 5 bases, with 13 bases between them. Germline CDR1 reads MNHNS; CDR2 reads SASEGT. This CDR3 is CASVRGLNNEQFF. CDR3 sequence (DNA): TGTGCCAGCGTCAGGGGACTAAACAATGAGCAGTTCTTC.

The rearrangement links TRBV10-3 to TRBJ1-2; the D gene is possibly TRBD1 (5 bases). Trimming cost V 0 bases and J 4 bases, with 12 bases left between them. Germline CDR1 and CDR2: ENHRY and SYGVKD. The CDR3 consists of 15 residues. CDR3 sequence (DNA): TGTGCCATCAGTGAGTCAGGCGGGGCCGGCTATGGCTACACCTTC. Translation: CAISESGGAGYGYTF.

This clone was picked up a small number of times. This chain links TRBV27 with TRBJ2-1; D may be TRBD2 (6 bases). The V and J ends lost 5 bases and 1 base respectively, with 18 bases between them. The CDR3 is made up of 17 amino acids. CDR1 is MNHEY and CDR2 is SMNVEV in the germline V gene (reference sequence). The CDR3 loop reads CASSLNLDRGSYNEQFF. The CDR3 nucleotides are TGTGCCAGCAGTCTTAACTTAGACCGGGGGTCCTACAATGAGCAGTTCTTC.

J is TRBJ1-1 and V is TRBV5-1; tentative D call: TRBD1 (6 bases). Germline V gene data show CDR1 as SGHRS and CDR2 as YFSETQ. The CDR3 is 14 amino acids. The V and J ends lost 1 base and 7 bases respectively, with 14 bases between them. Written as DNA, the CDR3 is TGCGCCAGCAGCTTGTCATCACAGGGCGGTGAAGCTTTCTTT. This codes for CASSLSSQGGEAFF.

The genes are TRBV4-3 and TRBJ2-2; no clear D. V lost 4 bases, J lost 1 base, and 10 bases lay in between. Germline-derived CDR1 and CDR2 are LGHNA and YSLEER. The CDR3 is made up of 15 amino acids. CDR3 sequence reads: CASSPHAGNTGELFF. The CDR3, as DNA: TGCGCCAGCAGCCCCCACGCAGGGAACACCGGGGAGCTGTTTTTT.

The V gene is TRBV4-1, the J gene TRBJ2-7; 8 positions agree with TRBD1. V gave up 4 bases and J gave up 6 bases; unmatched junction bases: 8. Germline CDR1 reads MGHRA; CDR2 reads YSYEKL. The CDR3 is 14 amino acids. The CDR3: CASSPGQASGEQYF. The CDR3 nucleotides are TGCGCCAGCAGCCCGGGACAGGCCTCCGGCGAGCAGTACTTC.

This chain joins TRBV2 and TRBJ1-5; tentatively, D is TRBD1 (5 bases). The V and J ends lost 5 bases and 0 bases respectively, with 11 bases between them. The length of the CDR3 is 15 residues. CDR1 is SNHLY and CDR2 is FYNNEI in the germline V gene. CDR3 region: CASSSDSNSNQPQHF. For the CDR3, the DNA is TGTGCCAGCAGTAGTGACAGTAATAGCAATCAGCCCCAGCATTTT.

This clone appeared a few times. V is TRBV7-9 and J is TRBJ1-4, with a tentative D call TRBD1 (5 bases). CDR3 length: 14 residues. The V and J ends lost 6 bases and 6 bases respectively, with 14 bases between them. Germline CDR1 is SEHNR and CDR2 is FQNEAQ (reference sequence). CDR3 protein: CASRAQEGHEKLFF. The CDR3 DNA is TGTGCCAGCAGAGCGCAGGAGGGGCATGAAAAACTGTTTTTT.

This chain connects TRBV2 to TRBJ1-1; 9 nucleotides line up with TRBD1. Per germline, CDR1 SNHLY and CDR2 FYNNEI. V shed 7 bases and J 8 bases; nucleotides not matched to a gene: 14. The CDR3 totals 15 residues. CDR3 region: CASIDGTGNSWEAFF. The CDR3 DNA reads TGTGCCAGCATCGACGGGACAGGGAATAGTTGGGAAGCTTTCTTT.

This clone was seen ten or more times. The chain combines TRBV29-1 with TRBJ2-2; D is perhaps TRBD2 (6 bases). In germline, CDR1 is SQVTM, CDR2 ANQGSEA. This CDR3 contains 11 residues. The CDR3 spells CSARGTGELFF. CDR3 sequence (DNA): TGCAGTGCGCGGGGCACCGGGGAGCTGTTTTTT.

This clone was observed a handful of times. This chain uses TRBV5-1 with TRBJ2-1, with D possibly TRBD2 on 5 matching bases. Germline-derived CDR1 and CDR2 are SGHRS and YFSETQ. The V end was cut by 0 bases, the J end by 2 bases, with 12 bases between. The CDR3 covers 16 residues. CDR3 region: CASSLAGFRAYNEQFF. Written as DNA, the CDR3 is TGCGCCAGCAGCTTGGCGGGGTTTCGTGCCTACAATGAGCAGTTCTTC.

In its sample, this clone was seen a few times. This sequence joins TRBV29-1 and TRBJ2-2, with 10 positions matching TRBD2. Germline assignment: CDR1 SQVTM and CDR2 ANQGSEA. This CDR3 is built from 15 residues. V was clipped by 5 bases and J by 5 bases; unmatched bases: 8. The CDR3 bases are TGCAGCGTTAATCCGGGTAGCGGGGGGACCGGGGAGCTGTTTTTT. Translated: CSVNPGSGGTGELFF.

This clone was seen only a few times. At the DNA level, this CDR3 is encoded by other sequences in the same sample as well. The chain carries TRBV18 and TRBJ1-5, with TRBD1 matching over 7 bases. Germline lookup yields CDR1 KGHSH and CDR2 LQKENI. The CDR3 loop spans 13 amino acids. V gave up 4 bases and J gave up 4 bases; unmatched junction bases: 1. The CDR3 region is CASSLDRNQPQHF. The CDR3, as DNA: TGTGCCAGCTCACTGGACAGGAATCAGCCCCAGCATTTT.

The chain uses TRBV19 and TRBJ2-1; 7 bases fit TRBD1. Per the germline V gene, CDR1 is LNHDA and CDR2 is SQIVND (reference sequence). V dropped 6 bases and J dropped 4; count of bases not matched to a gene: 12. CDR3 length equals 16 residues. The CDR3 loop is CASSRQGDNPYNEQFF. In nucleotides, the CDR3 is TGTGCCAGTAGCCGGCAGGGGGACAACCCTTACAATGAGCAGTTCTTC.

This clone occurred a few times. This chain links TRBV7-8 with TRBJ1-6, with D perhaps matching TRBD1 (6 bases). Trimming took 1 base from V and 1 from J, leaving 14 bases between them. Germline CDR1 SGHVS, CDR2 FQNEAQ. The CDR3 extends over 18 amino acids. CDR3: CASSLGDRLSSYNSPLHF. The CDR3 DNA sequence: TGTGCCAGCAGCTTAGGTGACAGGCTGAGTTCCTATAATTCACCCCTCCACTTT.

This clone was picked up a small number of times. The V and J genes are TRBV7-4 and TRBJ1-2; D is unclear. Germline-derived CDR1 and CDR2 are SGHVT and SQSDAQ. The CDR3 sequence is 15 residues long. V was clipped by 7 bases and J by 5 bases, with 20 bases between them. Written as DNA, the CDR3 is TGTGCCAGCAACCCAAGCTCCCTTTCCACTTATGGCTACACCTTC. As protein: CASNPSSLSTYGYTF.

V gene TRBV9 combines with J gene TRBJ2-3, with 10 bases lining up with TRBD1. The V gene end was trimmed by 3 bases and the J gene end by 4 bases; junction bases not matched to a gene: 8. This CDR3 spans 16 amino acids. Germline loops: CDR1 SGDLS, CDR2 YYNGEE. The CDR3 DNA sequence: TGTGCCAGCAGCGCAAGGACAGGGGGTAGCGCAGATACGCAGTATTTT. Amino acid sequence: CASSARTGGSADTQYF.

This clone appeared a few times. The chain recombines TRBV4-3 with TRBJ2-1; 9 nucleotides align to TRBD2. Germline-derived CDR1 and CDR2 are LGHNA and YSLEER. The CDR3 sequence is 14 residues long. Germline trimming cut 4 bases from V and 8 bases from J; bases unmatched to any gene: 6. DNA for the CDR3: TGCGCCAGCAGCCGGGGACTAGCAGGCGATGAGCAGTTCTTC. Encoded protein: CASSRGLAGDEQFF.

J is TRBJ2-3 and V is TRBV9; TRBD2 matches 12 bases. The germline CDR1 and CDR2 sequences are SGDLS and YYNGEE. This CDR3 contains 16 residues. V shed 6 bases, J shed 8 bases, and the junction held 13 bases outside the gene matches. CDR3 region: CASTPDPSGGVGTQYF. The CDR3 region has the DNA TGTGCCAGCACCCCGGACCCTAGCGGGGGGGTAGGTACGCAGTATTTT. The full variable domain, with the rest looked up from reference TRBV9 and TRBJ2-3, is DSGVTQTPKHLITATGQRVTLRCSPRSGDLSVYWYQQSLDQGLQFLIQYYNGEERAKGNILERFSAQQFPDLHSELNLSSLELGDSALYFCASTPDPSGGVGTQYFGPGTRLTVL.

This clone turned up a few times. This chain uses TRBV7-2 with TRBJ2-5; 12 bases align to TRBD2. The CDR3 is 17 residues long. Losses at the gene ends were 6 bases for V and 5 bases for J; bases not matched to a gene: 13. Germline CDR1 SGHTA, CDR2 FQGNSA. The CDR3 loop reads CASSGGASGGAAETQYF. DNA for the CDR3: TGTGCCAGCAGTGGGGGGGCTAGCGGGGGGGCTGCGGAGACCCAGTACTTC.

The chain combines TRBV7-8 with TRBJ2-5; 7 bases line up with TRBD1. The CDR3 length is 14 residues. The J segment lost 4 bases and the V segment lost 3 bases, leaving 5 bases of the junction unmatched. The germline V gene has CDR1 SGHVS and CDR2 FQNEAQ. The CDR3 sequence: CASSLGQGVETQYF. The CDR3 DNA sequence: TGTGCCAGCAGCTTGGGGCAGGGGGTAGAGACCCAGTACTTC.

The CDR3 here is CASSNQGATNEKLFF. Here the CDR3 DNA reads TGTGCCAGCAGCAACCAAGGGGCAACTAATGAAAAACTGTTTTTT. The chain couples TRBV7-8 to TRBJ1-4, with D possibly TRBD1 on 5 matching bases. The CDR3 sequence is 15 residues long. CDR1 SGHVS and CDR2 FQNEAQ come from the germline V gene. The V and J ends lost 5 bases and 0 bases respectively, with 10 bases between them.

This clone was found a few times. The rearrangement joins TRBV29-1 to TRBJ1-2, with 8 bases aligning to TRBD1. Losses at the gene ends were 3 bases for V and 1 base for J; bases not matched to a gene: 4. The CDR3 length is 14 residues. Germline lookup yields CDR1 SQVTM and CDR2 ANQGSEA. The DNA for the CDR3 is TGCAGCGTTGACCGGACAGGGAATAACTATGGCTACACCTTC. Protein sequence: CSVDRTGNNYGYTF.

This clone occurred a few times. The chain carries TRBV6-4 and TRBJ2-1, with 9 bases aligning to TRBD1. The germline V gene has CDR1 MRHNA and CDR2 SNTAGT. The CDR3 has 15 amino acids. V was pared by 4 bases and J by 8 bases, with 9 bases of the junction left unmatched. As DNA, the CDR3 is TGTGCCAGCAGTGTAATTTGGGGACAGGGCGATGAGCAGTTCTTC. This sequence encodes CASSVIWGQGDEQFF.

There are a few counts of this clone. The chain joins TRBV5-1 to TRBJ2-1, with TRBD1 matching over 7 bases. Germline loops: CDR1 SGHRS, CDR2 YFSETQ. Unmatched junction bases numbered 7, after V lost 0 bases and J lost 7 bases. This CDR3 has 15 residues. The CDR3 sequence is CASSLVAGGSNEQFF. CDR3 DNA: TGCGCCAGCAGCTTGGTGGCAGGGGGTTCAAATGAGCAGTTCTTC.

The chain links TRBV5-5 to TRBJ2-5; maybe TRBD1 (6 bases). Germline assignment: CDR1 SGHKS and CDR2 YYEKEE (reference sequence). The CDR3 is 14 residues long. Trimming removed 0 bases from V and 3 bases from J, with 9 bases in between. The CDR3: CASSLGQAKETQYF. CDR3 sequence (DNA): TGTGCCAGCAGCTTGGGACAGGCAAAAGAGACCCAGTACTTC.

The CDR3 loop reads CASSLDRATGNTIYF. The CDR3 DNA is TGTGCCAGCAGCTTGGACAGGGCGACTGGAAACACCATATATTTT. The rearrangement joins TRBV13 to TRBJ1-3, with 8 bases matching TRBD1. This CDR3 has 15 residues. The germline V gene encodes CDR1 PRHDT and CDR2 FYEKMQ (reference sequence). J was trimmed by 2 bases and V by 3 bases; bases with no gene match: 3.

The chain is built from TRBV7-6 and TRBJ1-1; TRBD1 might be the D (5 bases). Germline V gene sequence: CDR1 SGHVS, CDR2 FNYEAQ. V gave up 7 bases and J gave up 3 bases, with 12 bases separating them. The CDR3 extends over 13 amino acids. DNA of the CDR3: TGTGCCAGCACAAGGGGCAGGGACACTGAAGCTTTCTTT. It yields the protein CASTRGRDTEAFF.

This clone has just a few counts. The gene calls are TRBV6-5 and TRBJ1-1; TRBD1 aligns across 7 bases. From germline, CDR1 is MNHEY and CDR2 SVGAGI. V lost 7 bases and J lost 1; bases outside the gene matches: 9. The CDR3 loop spans 15 amino acids. Written as DNA, the CDR3 is TGTGCCAGCATTAGGCAGGGGGTTGGGAACACTGAAGCTTTCTTT. Protein product: CASIRQGVGNTEAFF.

The rearrangement joins TRBV5-1 to TRBJ2-5, with 9 bases fitting TRBD2. CDR3 length: 18 amino acids. The germline gives CDR1 SGHRS, CDR2 YFSETQ. With V trimmed by 4 bases and J by 2 bases, 15 bases remained unmatched. In DNA form, the CDR3 reads TGCGCCAGCAGCCCCTGGCGGGGTAGCGGGGGAATTCAAGAGACCCAGTACTTC. This sequence encodes CASSPWRGSGGIQETQYF.